Listed below are T cell receptor beta chains from one sample, sequenced in a study of T cell changes during pregnancy in multiple sclerosis. The protocol was immunoSEQ multiplex PCR, while the TCRdb copy is restricted to in-frame clones and leaves out a portion. The sample holds about 70,000 clones; around 92% are singletons and the top ten take approximately 2.8%. Sample: CD8+ T cells from peripheral blood mononuclear cells, taken in the third trimester of pregnancy. The receptors derive from a female donor in good health, enrolled as a control in a pregnancy study. The CDR3 runs from the conserved cysteine through the conserved F or W. The D gene is left open where the match is weak. Size is omitted from some rows. Given values are once, few, many or a class for expanded clones.

size: .; J: TRBJ1-1; D: .; V: TRBV4-3; DNA: TGCGCCAGCAGCCAAGACAGGCCCACTGAAGCTTTCTTT; CDR3: CASSQDRPTEAFF
size: .; J: TRBJ1-4; D: TRBD1; V: TRBV4-2; DNA: TGTGCCAGCAGCCAACGTTCAGGTACAGGGGAAGAAAAACTGTTTTTT; CDR3: CASSQRSGTGEEKLFF
size: .; J: TRBJ2-1; D: .; V: TRBV4-2; DNA: TGTGCCAGCAGCCAAAGGTCGGGGAGCTCCTACAATGAGCAGTTCTTC; CDR3: CASSQRSGSSYNEQFF
size: once; J: TRBJ2-7; D: .; V: TRBV4-2; DNA: TGTGCCAGCAGCCAGTGGGGGGGGCCCTACGAGCAGTACTTC; CDR3: CASSQWGGPYEQYF
size: .; J: TRBJ2-1; D: .; V: TRBV14; DNA: TGTGCCAGCAGCCTCCCGAGTGGGGCTGAGCAGTTCTTC; CDR3: CASSLPSGAEQFF
size: .; J: TRBJ2-2; D: .; V: TRBV5-1; DNA: TGCGCCAGCAGATTTCCTTCCGGTAGCACCGGGGAGCTGTTTTTT; CDR3: CASRFPSGSTGELFF
size: few; J: TRBJ1-2; D: TRBD1; V: TRBV5-6; DNA: TGTGCCAGCAGCTACGGGACAGGGACTCATGGCTACACCTTC; CDR3: CASSYGTGTHGYTF
size: .; J: TRBJ1-1; D: .; V: TRBV14; DNA: TGTGCCAGCAGCCAAATACAGGCTTCGAACACTGAAGCTTTCTTT; CDR3: CASSQIQASNTEAFF
size: .; J: TRBJ2-7; D: TRBD1; V: TRBV7-9; DNA: TGTGCCAGCAGCTTAGAGGACAGGCTGGGAGAGCAGTACTTC; CDR3: CASSLEDRLGEQYF
size: .; J: TRBJ2-5; D: TRBD2; V: TRBV4-3; DNA: TGCGCCAGCAGCCAAGAGCCAGCGGGGGGGCAAGAGACCCAGTACTTC; CDR3: CASSQEPAGGQETQYF
size: .; J: TRBJ1-2; D: TRBD1; V: TRBV7-9; DNA: TGTGCCAGCAGCTCCAGCCGAATAACAGGGGATGATGGCTACACCTTC; CDR3: CASSSSRITGDDGYTF
size: .; J: TRBJ2-3; D: .; V: TRBV7-3; DNA: TGTGCCAGCAGCTTATTCGGGCGGGGGCGAAACACAGATACGCAGTATTTT; CDR3: CASSLFGRGRNTDTQYF
size: once; J: TRBJ2-1; D: .; V: TRBV7-6; DNA: TGTGCCAGCAGCACTCGGAGGCTAGCGCAATCCTACAATGAGCAGTTCTTC; CDR3: CASSTRRLAQSYNEQFF
size: .; J: TRBJ2-2; D: TRBD1; V: TRBV7-9; DNA: TGTGCCAGCAGCTTTAACATTTGGGACAGGGGTACCGGGGAGCTGTTTTTT; CDR3: CASSFNIWDRGTGELFF
size: .; J: TRBJ2-3; D: .; V: TRBV7-9; DNA: TGTGCCAGCAGCTCGGAGAGAGCCGATACGCAGTATTTT; CDR3: CASSSERADTQYF
size: .; J: TRBJ1-2; D: .; V: TRBV4-3; DNA: TGCGCCAGCAGCCAAGCGACAGGCCCTCGCAACTTC; CDR3: CASSQATGPRNF
size: .; J: TRBJ1-2; D: .; V: TRBV4-3; DNA: TGCGCCAGCAGCCAAGGAACCGGGTCCTATGGCTACACCTTC; CDR3: CASSQGTGSYGYTF
size: .; J: TRBJ1-1; D: TRBD1; V: TRBV4-3; DNA: TGCGCCAGCAGCCAAGCCCTTCAGGGGGAAAACATATTCATGAACACTGAAGCTTTCTTT; CDR3: CASSQALQGENIFMNTEAFF
size: .; J: TRBJ2-2; D: .; V: TRBV7-9; DNA: TGTGCCAGCAGCTCGACAGACGGGGAGCTGTTTTTT; CDR3: CASSSTDGELFF
size: .; J: TRBJ2-5; D: TRBD2; V: TRBV4-2; DNA: TGTGCCAGCAGCCAGGAGTCGGGGGGGCAAGAGACCCAGTACTTC; CDR3: CASSQESGGQETQYF
size: .; J: TRBJ2-5; D: TRBD1; V: TRBV7-7; DNA: TGTGCCAGCAGCTTAGACGAAACAGGGGGCGAAGAGACCCAGTACTTC; CDR3: CASSLDETGGEETQYF
size: .; J: TRBJ1-1; D: .; V: TRBV2; DNA: TGTGCCAGCGGGGAGGGGCCTGCGGGTACTGAAGCTTTCTTT; CDR3: CASGEGPAGTEAFF
size: .; J: TRBJ1-2; D: .; V: TRBV5-4; DNA: TGTGCCAGCAGCTTAACTAGTAACTATGGCTACACCTTC; CDR3: CASSLTSNYGYTF
size: .; J: TRBJ1-1; D: .; V: TRBV2; DNA: TGTGCCAGCAGTGATCGGGGGGGAGGAACTGAAGCTTTCTTT; CDR3: CASSDRGGGTEAFF
size: .; J: TRBJ2-7; D: .; V: TRBV7-9; DNA: TGTGCCACTTCGCATTCTAGCTCCTACGAGCAGTACTTC; CDR3: CATSHSSSYEQYF
size: .; J: TRBJ1-6; D: .; V: TRBV7-3; DNA: TGTGCCAGCAGCTTAGGGGGGGGTGGGAATTCACCCCTCCACTTT; CDR3: CASSLGGGGNSPLHF
size: .; J: TRBJ2-7; D: .; V: TRBV30; DNA: TGTGCCTGGAGCATTGGGGGGATCTACGAGCAGTACTTC; CDR3: CAWSIGGIYEQYF
size: few; J: TRBJ2-1; D: TRBD1; V: TRBV11-2; DNA: TGTGCCAGCAGCTTAGACGGGGGACAGGGGGCGATCAATGAGCAGTTCTTC; CDR3: CASSLDGGQGAINEQFF
size: .; J: TRBJ2-3; D: .; V: TRBV30; DNA: TGTGCCTGGGGAGACAGCTCTAGCACAGATACGCAGTATTTT; CDR3: CAWGDSSSTDTQYF
size: .; J: TRBJ1-1; D: .; V: TRBV30; DNA: TGTGCCTGGAGTTTTCGCAGGGTACACACTGAAGCTTTCTTT; CDR3: CAWSFRRVHTEAFF
size: .; J: TRBJ2-5; D: TRBD1; V: TRBV7-9; DNA: TGTGCCAGCAGCAGGGGGCGAGAGACCCAGTACTTC; CDR3: CASSRGRETQYF
size: .; J: TRBJ1-1; D: TRBD1; V: TRBV27; DNA: TGTGCCAGCAGTTTAGCAGCAGGGGGCGCGATGAACACTGAAGCTTTCTTT; CDR3: CASSLAAGGAMNTEAFF
size: .; J: TRBJ2-7; D: .; V: TRBV5-4; DNA: TGTGCCAGCAGCTTTAATCCTAGCATGGCCTACGAGCAGTACTTC; CDR3: CASSFNPSMAYEQYF
size: .; J: TRBJ1-2; D: .; V: TRBV27; DNA: TGTGCCAGCAGTGAAGGGGGTTGGGGCTACACCTTC; CDR3: CASSEGGWGYTF
size: .; J: TRBJ1-2; D: TRBD1; V: TRBV6-5; DNA: TGTGCCAGCAGTTACTCGGGGGACAGGGAAGGCTATGGCTACACCTTC; CDR3: CASSYSGDREGYGYTF
size: .; J: TRBJ1-5; D: TRBD1; V: TRBV27; DNA: TGTGCCAGCAGTTTATCCGGGACAGGGGGACAGCCCCAGCATTTT; CDR3: CASSLSGTGGQPQHF
size: .; J: TRBJ2-6; D: TRBD1; V: TRBV7-6; DNA: TGTGCCAGCAGGGCCAGGACAGGGAGCACCCCTGGGGCCAACGTCCTGACTTTC; CDR3: CASRARTGSTPGANVLTF
size: .; J: TRBJ2-2; D: .; V: TRBV19; DNA: TGTGCCAGTAGTATCGATTTTAGCGCCGGGGAGCTGTTTTTT; CDR3: CASSIDFSAGELFF
size: .; J: TRBJ1-1; D: TRBD1; V: TRBV5-6; DNA: TGTGCCAGCAGCTTGATGACAGGGCTAGTCTTGGAAGCTTTCTTT; CDR3: CASSLMTGLVLEAFF
size: once; J: TRBJ1-4; D: .; V: TRBV4-1; DNA: TGCGCCAGCAGCCTCCGATGGGCAGGGGACGAAAAACTGTTTTTT; CDR3: CASSLRWAGDEKLFF
size: .; J: TRBJ1-2; D: TRBD1; V: TRBV9; DNA: TGTGCCAGCAGCAAGCCGGACAGGGGGCTTTATGGCTACACCTTC; CDR3: CASSKPDRGLYGYTF
size: .; J: TRBJ2-5; D: .; V: TRBV27; DNA: TGTGCCAGCAGTAAAACCACTTCTGTAGGAGAAGAGACCCAGTACTTC; CDR3: CASSKTTSVGEETQYF
size: once; J: TRBJ2-3; D: TRBD2; V: TRBV6-4; DNA: TGTGCCAGCAGTGAGGGCGGGGGGGCTACAGATACGCAGTATTTT; CDR3: CASSEGGGATDTQYF
size: .; J: TRBJ2-7; D: TRBD2; V: TRBV7-3; DNA: TGTGCCAGCAGCCCAGATGGGACTAGCTCCTACGAGCAGTACTTC; CDR3: CASSPDGTSSYEQYF
size: .; J: TRBJ2-1; D: TRBD1; V: TRBV30; DNA: TGTGCCTGGAGTGTCGGACAGGCATATGAGCAGTTCTTC; CDR3: CAWSVGQAYEQFF
size: .; J: TRBJ1-5; D: TRBD1; V: TRBV27; DNA: TGTGCCAGCGCACAGGGGGTAAGCAATCAGCCCCAGCATTTT; CDR3: CASAQGVSNQPQHF
size: .; J: TRBJ1-1; D: .; V: TRBV19; DNA: TGTGCCAGTAGTCTGGGACTGGGCACTGAAGCTTTCTTT; CDR3: CASSLGLGTEAFF
size: .; J: TRBJ1-2; D: TRBD1; V: TRBV7-2; DNA: TGTGCCAGCAGCTCTGGACAGGGGGCGGTTGGCTACACCTTC; CDR3: CASSSGQGAVGYTF
size: .; J: TRBJ1-1; D: TRBD1; V: TRBV4-1; DNA: TGCGCCAGCAGCCCTCGACAGGGAATGAACACTGAAGCTTTCTTT; CDR3: CASSPRQGMNTEAFF
size: .; J: TRBJ2-3; D: TRBD1; V: TRBV7-9; DNA: TGTGCCAGCAGCTTTTTAAGACAGGGATCTGGAGATACGCAGTATTTT; CDR3: CASSFLRQGSGDTQYF
size: many; J: TRBJ1-2; D: TRBD1; V: TRBV6-1; DNA: TGTGCCAGCAGCGCGGACAGGTGGCTCTACACCTTC; CDR3: CASSADRWLYTF
size: .; J: TRBJ1-2; D: .; V: TRBV9; DNA: TGTGCCAGCAGCGTAGCTGGAGAGGCGGCGGGGAACTATGGCTACACCTTC; CDR3: CASSVAGEAAGNYGYTF
size: .; J: TRBJ2-2; D: .; V: TRBV27; DNA: TGTGCCAGCTGGACAGTGCCGGGCACCGGGGAGCTGTTTTTT; CDR3: CASWTVPGTGELFF
size: .; J: TRBJ2-3; D: .; V: TRBV27; DNA: TGTGCCAGCAGTTTAGGCGATACGCAGTATTTT; CDR3: CASSLGDTQYF
size: .; J: TRBJ2-3; D: .; V: TRBV5-1; DNA: TGCGCCAGCAGCTTTTCCAGGACAGATACGCAGTATTTT; CDR3: CASSFSRTDTQYF
size: .; J: TRBJ1-2; D: .; V: TRBV5-6; DNA: TGTGCCAGCAGCCCTCAGGACTATGGCTACACCTTC; CDR3: CASSPQDYGYTF
size: .; J: TRBJ2-2; D: .; V: TRBV5-5; DNA: TGTGCCAGCAGCTTGGGGCCTGGGGGGACCGGGGAGCTGTTTTTT; CDR3: CASSLGPGGTGELFF
size: .; J: TRBJ1-2; D: .; V: TRBV7-2; DNA: TGTGCCAGCAGCGAGCCCCCAAACTATGGCTACACCTTC; CDR3: CASSEPPNYGYTF